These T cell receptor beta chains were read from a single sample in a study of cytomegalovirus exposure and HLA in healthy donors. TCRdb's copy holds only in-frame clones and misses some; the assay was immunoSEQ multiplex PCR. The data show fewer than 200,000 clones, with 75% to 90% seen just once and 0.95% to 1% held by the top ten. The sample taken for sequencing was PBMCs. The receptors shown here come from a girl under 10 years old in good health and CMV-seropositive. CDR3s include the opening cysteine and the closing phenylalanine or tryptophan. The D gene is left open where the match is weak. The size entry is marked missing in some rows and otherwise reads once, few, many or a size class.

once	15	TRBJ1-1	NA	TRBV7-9	TGTGCCAGCAGCCCCCCCTGGGGCGGGAACACTGAAGCTTTCTTT	CASSPPWGGNTEAFF
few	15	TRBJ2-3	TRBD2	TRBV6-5	TGTGCCAGCAGTTACTCGACTAGCGGCACAGATACGCAGTATTTT	CASSYSTSGTDTQYF
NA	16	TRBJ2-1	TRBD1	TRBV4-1	TGCGCCAGCAGCCAAAAGCGGACAGGGACGTTCAATGAGCAGTTCTTC	CASSQKRTGTFNEQFF
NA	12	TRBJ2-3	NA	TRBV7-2	TGTGCCAGCAGCCGGGACACAGATACGCAGTATTTT	CASSRDTDTQYF
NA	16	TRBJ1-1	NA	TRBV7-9	TGTGCCAGCAGCCAGCCCGCAGGGATCGGTTCCACTGAAGCTTTCTTT	CASSQPAGIGSTEAFF
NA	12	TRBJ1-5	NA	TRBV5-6	TGTGCCAGCAGCAGAGGGTATCAGCCCCAGCATTTT	CASSRGYQPQHF
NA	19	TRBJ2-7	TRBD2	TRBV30	TGTGCCTGGAAATCCCCCACTAGCGGGTACCGTAAACCCCCCTTCGAGCAGTACTTC	CAWKSPTSGYRKPPFEQYF
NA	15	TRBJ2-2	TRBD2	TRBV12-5	TGTGCTAGTTCTAAGTTCACTAGCGGGAGTGGGGAGCTGTTTTTT	CASSKFTSGSGELFF
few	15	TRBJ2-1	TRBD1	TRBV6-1	TGTGCCAGCAGTGAAGCCGAGACAGGGGTGAATGAGCAGTTCTTC	CASSEAETGVNEQFF
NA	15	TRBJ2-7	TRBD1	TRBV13	TGTGCCAGCAGCTTCTATGACAGGGGCTCGAACGAGCAGTACTTC	CASSFYDRGSNEQYF